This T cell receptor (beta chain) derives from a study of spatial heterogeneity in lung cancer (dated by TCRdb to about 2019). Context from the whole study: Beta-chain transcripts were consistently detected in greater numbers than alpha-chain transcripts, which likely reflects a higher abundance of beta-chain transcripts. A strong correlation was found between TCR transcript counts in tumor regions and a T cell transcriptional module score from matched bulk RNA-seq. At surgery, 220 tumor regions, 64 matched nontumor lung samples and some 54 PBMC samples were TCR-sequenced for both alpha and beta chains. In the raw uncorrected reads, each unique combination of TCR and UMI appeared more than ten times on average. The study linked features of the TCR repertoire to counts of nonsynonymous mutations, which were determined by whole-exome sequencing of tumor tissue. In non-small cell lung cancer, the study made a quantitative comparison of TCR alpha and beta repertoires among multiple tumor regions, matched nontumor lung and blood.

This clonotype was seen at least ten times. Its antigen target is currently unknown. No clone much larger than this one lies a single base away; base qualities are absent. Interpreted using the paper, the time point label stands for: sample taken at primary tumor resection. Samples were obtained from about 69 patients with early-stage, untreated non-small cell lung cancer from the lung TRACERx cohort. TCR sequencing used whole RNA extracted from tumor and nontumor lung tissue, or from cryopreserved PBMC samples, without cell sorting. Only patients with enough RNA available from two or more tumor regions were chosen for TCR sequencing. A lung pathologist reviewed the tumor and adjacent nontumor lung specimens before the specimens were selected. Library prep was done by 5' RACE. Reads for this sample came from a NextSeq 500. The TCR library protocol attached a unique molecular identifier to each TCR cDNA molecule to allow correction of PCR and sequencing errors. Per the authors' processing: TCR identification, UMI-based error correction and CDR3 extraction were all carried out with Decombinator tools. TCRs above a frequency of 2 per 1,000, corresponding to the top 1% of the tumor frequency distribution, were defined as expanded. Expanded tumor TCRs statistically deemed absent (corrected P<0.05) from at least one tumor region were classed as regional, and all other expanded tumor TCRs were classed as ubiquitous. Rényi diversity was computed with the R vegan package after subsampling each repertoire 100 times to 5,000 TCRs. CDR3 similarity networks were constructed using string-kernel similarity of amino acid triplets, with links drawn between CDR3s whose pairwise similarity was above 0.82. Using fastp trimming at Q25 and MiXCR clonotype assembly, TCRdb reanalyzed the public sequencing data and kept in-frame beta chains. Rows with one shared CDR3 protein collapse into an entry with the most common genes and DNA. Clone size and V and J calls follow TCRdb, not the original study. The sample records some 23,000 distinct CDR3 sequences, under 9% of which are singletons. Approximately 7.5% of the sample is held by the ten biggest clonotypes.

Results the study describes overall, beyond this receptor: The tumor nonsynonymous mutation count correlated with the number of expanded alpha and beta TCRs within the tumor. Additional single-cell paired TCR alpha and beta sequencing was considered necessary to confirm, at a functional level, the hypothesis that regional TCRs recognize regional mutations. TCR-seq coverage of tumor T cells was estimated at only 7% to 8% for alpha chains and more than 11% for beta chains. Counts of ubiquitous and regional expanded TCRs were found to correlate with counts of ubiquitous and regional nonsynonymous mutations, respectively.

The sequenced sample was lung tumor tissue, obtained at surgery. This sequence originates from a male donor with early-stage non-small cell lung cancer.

The CDR3 protein: CASSPGTAITDTQYF. In nucleotide form, the sequence is TGTGCCAGTTCCCCGGGGACAGCGATCACAGATACGCAGTATTTT. The chain is encoded by TRBV6-2 or TRBV6-3 joined to TRBJ2-3, with TRBD1 identical over 7 junction bases. The CDR3 spans 15 residues, from the cysteine through the phenylalanine. The DNA shown is the 45-base CDR3, in frame from base 1. V is pruned by 9 bases and J by 2 bases, leaving 11 bases of the junction without a gene match. Via the germline V gene, CDR1 is MNHEY and CDR2 SVGEGT.